The clone carrying this T cell receptor beta chain was found many times. Its target is unknown. The CDR3 spans 15 residues. The germline CDR1 and CDR2 sequences are MDHEN and SYDVKM. V dropped 3 bases and J dropped 8; count of bases not matched to a gene: 6. This entry comes from a study of T cell repertoires in cytomegalovirus infection. Study-wide context: Public signatures in TCR beta pointed to CMV infection and matching HLA type. Study conclusions and caveats: Carriers of CMV and the relevant HLA type were discriminated by public TCR beta frequency. In two of eight donors, the top clonotype was HLA-C-restricted CMV-specific.

MiXCR, run by TCRdb on the reads, gives a single entry per CDR3 protein. The sample consists of about 330,000 distinct CDR3 sequences, 9.5% of them appearing once. The sequence was obtained from a human donor in good health (CMV status not recorded). Some clones in this sample may be carry-over from other donors' samples. The sequencing input was PBMCs. The chain has TRBV28 and TRBJ2-4; 11 nucleotides match TRBD1. CDR3 in DNA: TGTGCCAGCAGTTTCCCCGGGACAGGGGGTTACATTCAGTACTTC. Amino acids: CASSFPGTGGYIQYF.